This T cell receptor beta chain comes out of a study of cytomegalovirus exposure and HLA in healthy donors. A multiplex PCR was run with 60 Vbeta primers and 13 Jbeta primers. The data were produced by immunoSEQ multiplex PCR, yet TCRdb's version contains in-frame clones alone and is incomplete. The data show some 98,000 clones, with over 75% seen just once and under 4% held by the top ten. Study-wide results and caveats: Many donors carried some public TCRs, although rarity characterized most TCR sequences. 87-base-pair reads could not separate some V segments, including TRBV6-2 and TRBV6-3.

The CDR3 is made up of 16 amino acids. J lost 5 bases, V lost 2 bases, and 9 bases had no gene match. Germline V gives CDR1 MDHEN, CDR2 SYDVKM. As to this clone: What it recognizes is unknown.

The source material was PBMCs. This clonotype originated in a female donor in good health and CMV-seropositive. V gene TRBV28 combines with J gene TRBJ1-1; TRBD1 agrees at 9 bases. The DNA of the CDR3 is TGTGCCAGCAGTTTACCCGTCGGGACAGGGAGTACTGAAGCTTTCTTT. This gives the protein CASSLPVGTGSTEAFF.